This TCR beta chain was observed in a study of cytomegalovirus exposure and HLA in healthy donors. The germline V gene has CDR1 MNHEY and CDR2 SVGAGI. The CDR3 runs 12 residues. Deletions cut 3 bases from V and 9 bases from J, with 11 bases between. Overall study findings and caveats: Some segments of the V type, notably TRBV6-2 and TRBV6-3, were excluded as indistinguishable.

Vbeta (60) and Jbeta (13) primers were used in the PCR. Repertoires were generated with immunoSEQ multiplex PCR, while TCRdb's copy carries only in-frame clones and drops some. The table shows around 130,000 clones, with over 60% occurring only once. With regard to this clone: Its antigen is not identified.

This TCR was sampled from a human donor in good health. Material: PBMCs. The chain is built from TRBV6-5 and TRBJ1-2, with TRBD1 as a possible D gene (6 bases). CDR3 loop: CASSYFGQSYTF. The CDR3 bases are TGTGCCAGCAGTTATTTCGGACAGAGCTACACCTTC.